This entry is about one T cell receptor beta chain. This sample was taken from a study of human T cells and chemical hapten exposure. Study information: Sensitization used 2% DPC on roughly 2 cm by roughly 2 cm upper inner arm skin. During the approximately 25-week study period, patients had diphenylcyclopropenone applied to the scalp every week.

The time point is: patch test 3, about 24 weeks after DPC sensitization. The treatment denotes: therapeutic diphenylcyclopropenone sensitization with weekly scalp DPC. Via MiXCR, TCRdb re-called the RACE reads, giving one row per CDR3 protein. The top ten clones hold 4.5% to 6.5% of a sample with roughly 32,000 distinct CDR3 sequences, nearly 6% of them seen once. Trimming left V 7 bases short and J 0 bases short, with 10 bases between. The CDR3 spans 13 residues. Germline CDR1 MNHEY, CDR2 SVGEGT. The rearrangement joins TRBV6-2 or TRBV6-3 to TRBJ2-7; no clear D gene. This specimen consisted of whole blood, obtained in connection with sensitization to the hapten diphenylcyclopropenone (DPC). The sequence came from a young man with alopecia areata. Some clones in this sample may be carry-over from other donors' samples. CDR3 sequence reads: CASTPASSYEQYF. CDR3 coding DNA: TGTGCCAGCACCCCGGCTAGCTCCTACGAGCAGTACTTC.